This T cell receptor (beta chain) was obtained from a study of T cell therapy after organ transplantation (dated by TCRdb to 2018 to 2020). Context from the whole study: The therapy products consisted of autologous CMV-specific T cells grown in vitro for around 14 days using a peptide pool of 30 HLA class I and II CMV epitopes. Patients were given up to 6 doses of T cells at 2-week intervals and were followed for over 25 weeks after finishing therapy. About 80% of the ten patients were classed as clinical responders and two as nonresponders. Patients received a median of 1.92 x 10^8 CMV-specific T cells across 2 to 6 intravenous infusions. An open-label phase I trial of autologous CMV-specific adoptive T cell therapy in solid-organ transplant recipients was the basis for the study, which was a follow-up TRBV repertoire analysis. Pretherapy peripheral blood samples were collected before T cell therapy was commenced. Of the ten to eleven patients, only 8 had long-term post-therapy samples available. Study-wide findings and limitations: The small number of expansions detected in nonresponders may reflect reduced sample coverage resulting from poor CD8+ T cell yield. Nonresponders showed marked pretherapy clonal expansions with minimal repertoire change after therapy. Assessment of confounders such as concurrent antirejection and antiviral medications was prevented by the small cohort. Post-therapy reconstitution appeared to include both transferred clonotypes and endogenous clonotypes not detected in the therapy products. The fold change in CD8 clonality after therapy was inversely correlated with pretherapy clonality, which suggests that less biased repertoires were more open to remodeling.

In the case of this clone: No cognate antigen has been identified for it. No much larger clone exists at a distance of one base, and base qualities are not known.

Using the immunoSEQ two-step, bias-controlled multiplex PCR assay, TRB CDR3 regions were amplified from genomic DNA. CDR3 libraries were sequenced on an Illumina NextSeq 500. The paper's processing steps were these. The immunoSEQ Analyzer platform was used for initial alignment and bioinformatics, including bias normalization against synthetic CDR3 analogs. V, D and J gene annotation followed the IMGT database definitions. VDJtools version 1.1.10 and the R package tcR version 2.2.1.11 were used with default settings for further TRBV analyses. GLIPH analysis was performed with version 1.0 using default settings. Significant clonotype frequency changes were tested by 2-sided binomial test with Benjamini-Hochberg correction (alpha = 0.01) in CDR3 sequences with at least 5 reads. As stored in TCRdb, this immuneACCESS dataset retains in-frame rearrangements with V and J assigned. A fraction of the clones does not appear; measured against another copy, unresolved V genes explain less than half of the discrepancy, and the remainder lacks a known reason. V and J calls and clone size are given by that table; D and trimming were obtained from the DNA. The sample table holds 50,000 or so clones, of which 94% were seen once. In total, the top ten clones hold around 3% of the sample.

What this sample's time point label stands for: before start of T cell therapy. The patients had received solid-organ transplants and had cytomegalovirus that was drug-resistant/recurrent. Over 9 trial participants were selected for repertoire analysis based on availability of post-therapy peripheral blood mononuclear cells. A BD FACSAria III was used to sort viable CD3+CD8+CD4- lymphocytes from PBMCs. The Qiagen DNeasy Kit was used to extract genomic DNA from the sorted cells. The source of this sequence is a human patient who had received a solid organ transplant and had CMV disease. The sample here was CD8+ T cells from blood, taken before autologous CMV-specific T cell therapy.

The CDR3 protein is CAIRSTDQETQYF. DNA sequence: TGTGCCATCAGGTCGACAGATCAAGAGACCCAGTACTTC. The chain was built from TRBV10-3 and TRBJ2-5; TRBD1 is a possible D gene, resting on 5 matching bases. The germline V gene yields ENHRY for CDR1 and SYGVKD for CDR2. V gives up 6 bases and J gives up 2 bases, and the segment between their germline ends measures 10 bases. Reading from cysteine to phenylalanine, the CDR3 counts 13 amino acids. Only the CDR3 DNA is retained, 39 bases long and in frame from the first base.